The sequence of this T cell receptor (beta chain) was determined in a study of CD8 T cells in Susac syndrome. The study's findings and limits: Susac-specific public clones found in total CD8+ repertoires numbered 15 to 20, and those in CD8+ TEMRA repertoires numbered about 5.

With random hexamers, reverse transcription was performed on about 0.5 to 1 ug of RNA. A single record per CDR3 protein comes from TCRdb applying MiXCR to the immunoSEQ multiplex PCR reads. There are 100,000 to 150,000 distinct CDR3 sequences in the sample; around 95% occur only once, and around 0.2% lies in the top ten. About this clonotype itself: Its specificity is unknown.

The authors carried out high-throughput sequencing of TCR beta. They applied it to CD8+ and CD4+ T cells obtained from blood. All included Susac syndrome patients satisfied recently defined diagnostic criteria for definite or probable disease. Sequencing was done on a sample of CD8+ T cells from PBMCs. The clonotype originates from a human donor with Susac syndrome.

DNA for the CDR3: TGCGCCAGCAGAACAGGCCTAGCGGGGTTTCTTCGCTACAATGAGCAGTTCTTC. Translation: CASRTGLAGFLRYNEQFF. J is TRBJ2-1 and V is TRBV5-1, with TRBD2 matching 9 bases. The germline V gene encodes CDR1 SGHRS and CDR2 YFSETQ. The CDR3 spans 18 residues. J gave up 3 bases and V 5 bases, and 15 bases lay outside the gene matches.